This T cell receptor (beta chain) was observed in a study of Ad26.COV2.S vaccination and SARS-CoV-2 variants. About the study: Ad26.COV2.S given intramuscularly, once or twice 56 days apart. Whole-study results and caveats: Spike-specific responses of CD8+ and CD4+ T cells were reported to display substantial breadth after vaccination.

As for treatment: 19 received Ad26.COV2.S at low or high dose, single or two shots; about 5 received placebo; per-sample allocation not given. Vaccine and placebo recipients were sampled on day 63 after the first injection. As its vector, the vaccine had Ad26, which expressed Wuhan-strain SARS-CoV-2 spike. Some clones are missing from TCRdb's copy, which holds only in-frame ones; the method was immunoSEQ multiplex PCR. The data hold about 450,000 clones, with about 91% observed a single time. Details on this clone: Its antigen is currently unknown.

The V gene end was trimmed by 6 bases and the J gene end by 2 bases; junction bases not matched to a gene: 19. This CDR3 contains 21 residues. Germline CDR1 and CDR2: MNHNY and SVGAGI (reference sequence). The rearrangement joins TRBV6-6 to TRBJ1-6, with TRBD1 matching 10 bases. The receptor comes from a person aged 18-65 years who received the Ad26.COV2.S COVID-19 vaccine or a placebo. The material was peripheral blood, obtained in a trial of Ad26.COV2.S vaccine versus placebo. CDR3 bases: TGTGCCAGCAGCCGGGATGGGGATCTGGGACAGGGGCCCACCTATAATTCACCCCTCCACTTT. Encoded protein: CASSRDGDLGQGPTYNSPLHF.